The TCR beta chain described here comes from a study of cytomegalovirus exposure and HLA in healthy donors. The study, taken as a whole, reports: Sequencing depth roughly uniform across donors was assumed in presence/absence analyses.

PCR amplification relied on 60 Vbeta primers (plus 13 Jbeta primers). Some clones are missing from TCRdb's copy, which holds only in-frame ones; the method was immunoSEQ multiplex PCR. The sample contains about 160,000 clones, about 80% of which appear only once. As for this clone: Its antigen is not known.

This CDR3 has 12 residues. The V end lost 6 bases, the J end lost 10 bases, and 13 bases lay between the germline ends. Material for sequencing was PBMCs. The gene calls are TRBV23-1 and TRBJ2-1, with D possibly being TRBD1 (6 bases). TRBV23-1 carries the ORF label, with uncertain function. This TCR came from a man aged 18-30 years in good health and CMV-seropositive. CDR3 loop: CASSQGPREQFF. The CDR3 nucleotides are TGCGCCAGCAGCCAGGGGCCCCGGGAGCAGTTCTTC.